The clone carrying this TCR beta chain has only a few counts. These data are taken from a study of blood T cell repertoires in COVID-19. Background on the study: Material from acute and convalescent COVID-19 was sourced from the United States, Italy and Spain. In each case, the material was cDNA or gDNA derived from T cells, B-cell-depleted T cells, or PBMCs.

In the original processing: Amplification of reference gene primers was used by the study to estimate nucleated cell counts. Here immunoSEQ multiplex PCR was the method, and the copy in TCRdb shows in-frame clones only, minus some. The DNA gave D and trimming, while V, J and clone size come from that table. The sample contains fewer than 500,000 clones, 70% to 85% of which appear only once. The V end lost 9 bases, the J end lost 1 base, and 12 bases lay between the germline ends. Germline CDR1 reads SNHLY; CDR2 reads FYNNEI. CDR3 size: 14 residues. This receptor was identified in a human donor with acute or convalescent COVID-19. The donor label of this sample is uncertain. Sequencing was done on a sample of peripheral blood. The chain joins TRBV2 to TRBJ1-4, with D tentatively TRBD1 (5 bases). The CDR3 loop reads CASRRGLTNEKLFF. The CDR3 DNA sequence: TGTGCCAGTAGGAGGGGACTAACTAATGAAAAACTGTTTTTT.